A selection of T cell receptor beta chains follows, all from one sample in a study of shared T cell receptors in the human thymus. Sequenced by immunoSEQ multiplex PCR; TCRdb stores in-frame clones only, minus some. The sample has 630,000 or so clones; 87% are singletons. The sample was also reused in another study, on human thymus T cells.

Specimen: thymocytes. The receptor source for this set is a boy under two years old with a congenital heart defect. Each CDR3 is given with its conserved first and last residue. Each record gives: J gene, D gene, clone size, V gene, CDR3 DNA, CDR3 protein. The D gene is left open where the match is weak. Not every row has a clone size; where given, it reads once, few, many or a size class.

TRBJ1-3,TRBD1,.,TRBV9,TGTGCCAGCAGCGCGGGACAGAACTCTGGAAACACCATATATTTT,CASSAGQNSGNTIYF
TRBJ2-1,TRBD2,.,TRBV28,TGTGCCAGCAGTCAAACAGGTTGGGGGGACCCGACTAGCGGGTCTTTCGCATTCAATGAGCAGTTCTTC,CASSQTGWGDPTSGSFAFNEQFF
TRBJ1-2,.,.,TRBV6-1,TGTGCCAGCAGTGACCCCCCAGGGTCCCACACCTTC,CASSDPPGSHTF
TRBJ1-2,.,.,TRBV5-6,TGTGCCAGCAGCGCGGACAGACATGGCTACACCTTC,CASSADRHGYTF
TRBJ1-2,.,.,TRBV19,TGTGCCAGTTCCAGGGCCAACTATGGCTACACCTTC,CASSRANYGYTF
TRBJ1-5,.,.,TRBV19,TGTGCCAGTAGTATTCCGGACAGAGAGGGCAATCAGCCCCAGCATTTT,CASSIPDREGNQPQHF
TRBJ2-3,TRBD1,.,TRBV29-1,TGCAGCGCTCCGGAGCCCCAGGGGGGCACAGATACGCAGTATTTT,CSAPEPQGGTDTQYF
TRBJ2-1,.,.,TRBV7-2,TGTGCCAGCAGCTCCCGGGAGAACAATGAGCAGTTCTTC,CASSSRENNEQFF
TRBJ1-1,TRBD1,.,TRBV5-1,TGCGCCAGCACCCACAGGGGGGATCGGAACACTGAAGCTTTCTTT,CASTHRGDRNTEAFF
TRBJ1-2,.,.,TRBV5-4,TGTGCCAGCAGCGACAGACAGGTTCTTGACTATGGCTACACCTTC,CASSDRQVLDYGYTF
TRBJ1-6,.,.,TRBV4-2,TGTGCCAGCAGCCAAGAGTTTAATGATAATTCACCCCTCCACTTT,CASSQEFNDNSPLHF
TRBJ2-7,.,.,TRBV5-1,TGCGCCAGCAGCTTGAACTCCTACGAGAAGTACTTC,CASSLNSYEKYF
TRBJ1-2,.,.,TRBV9,TGTGCCAGCAGCCCCCTAGGACAGAGCTATGGCTACACCTTC,CASSPLGQSYGYTF
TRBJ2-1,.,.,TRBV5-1,TGCGCCAGCAGCTTGTTCGGAGGCAACAATGAGCAGTTCTTC,CASSLFGGNNEQFF
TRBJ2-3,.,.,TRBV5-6,TGTGCCAGCAGCCCCAGGGGTAAAGATACGCAGTATTTT,CASSPRGKDTQYF
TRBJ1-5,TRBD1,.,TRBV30,TGTGCCTGGAGTGTACACGGTCCCGGAGGGGGCCAACAGCCCCAGCATTTT,CAWSVHGPGGGQQPQHF
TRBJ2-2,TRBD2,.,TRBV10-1,TGCGCCAGCACCCCTGGGATATTAGCGGGAGGCCGCTACACCGGGGAGCTGTTTTTT,CASTPGILAGGRYTGELFF
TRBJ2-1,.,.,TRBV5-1,TGCGCCAGCAGCTTGTACTCCAATGAGCAGTTCTTC,CASSLYSNEQFF
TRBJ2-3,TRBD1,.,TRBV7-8,TGTGCCAGCAGCCCTCGGGGACAGTTAACAGATACGCAGTATTTT,CASSPRGQLTDTQYF
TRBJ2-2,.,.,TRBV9,TGTGCCAGCAGCGTAGCTGATAGCGCCGAAGGGGAGCTGTTTTTT,CASSVADSAEGELFF
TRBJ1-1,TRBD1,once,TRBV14,TGTGCCAGCAGCCTGTGGGACAGGGGAGGAACTGAAGCTTTCTTT,CASSLWDRGGTEAFF
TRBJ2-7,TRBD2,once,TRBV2,TGTGCCAGCAATACGCCGGGACTAGCGGTATCCTACGAGCAGTACTTC,CASNTPGLAVSYEQYF
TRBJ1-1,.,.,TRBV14,TGTGCCAGCAGCCAAGTTTTATCCACGACAGATAAGGACACTGAAGCTTTCTTT,CASSQVLSTTDKDTEAFF
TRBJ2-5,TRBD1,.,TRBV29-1,TGCAGCGCCCGGGGACAGGGGGCAGAGACCCAGTACTTC,CSARGQGAETQYF
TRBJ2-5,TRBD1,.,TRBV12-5,TGTGCTAGTGGTTCTCTTGACAGGGGGCAGGAGACCCAGTACTTC,CASGSLDRGQETQYF
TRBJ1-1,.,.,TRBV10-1,TGCGCCAGCAGTGAGTCTGGACAGCCCCGAGGGGACACTGAAGCTTTCTTT,CASSESGQPRGDTEAFF
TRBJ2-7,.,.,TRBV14,TGTGCCAGCAGCCAAGGAGGGAGCGAAGGTTACGATACTTCCTACGAGCAGTACTTC,CASSQGGSEGYDTSYEQYF
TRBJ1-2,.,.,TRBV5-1,TGCGCCAGCAGCCCACCCGGAAAGACATATGGCTACACCTTC,CASSPPGKTYGYTF
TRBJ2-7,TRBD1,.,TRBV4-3,TGCGCCAGCAGCGAAGACAGGGGTTGCTTCTACGAGCAGTACTTC,CASSEDRGCFYEQYF
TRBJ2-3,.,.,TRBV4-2,TGTGCCAGCAGAGAGGTAACCACTAGTAGCCCAGATACGCAGTATTTT,CASREVTTSSPDTQYF
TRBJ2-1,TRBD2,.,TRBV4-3,TGCGCCAGCAGCCAAGGGGGGACTAGCGGGGGGTACTACAATGAGCAGTTCTTC,CASSQGGTSGGYYNEQFF
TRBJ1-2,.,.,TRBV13,TGTGCCAGCAGCTACAATAAGGGTGGGGACACCTCTTGGGATGGCTACACCTTC,CASSYNKGGDTSWDGYTF
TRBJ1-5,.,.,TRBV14,TGTGCCAGCAGCCAAGGTAACGGGGAAGATCAGCCCCAGCATTTT,CASSQGNGEDQPQHF
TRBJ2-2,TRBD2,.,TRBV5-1,TGCGCCAGCAGCGCTCAAAACCCACTAGCGGGAGGGCTCGCCGGGGAGCTGTTTTTT,CASSAQNPLAGGLAGELFF
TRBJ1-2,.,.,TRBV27,TGTGCCAGCAGCCACCGACAGGTAGGCTATGGCTACACCTTC,CASSHRQVGYGYTF
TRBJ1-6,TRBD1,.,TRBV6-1,TGTGCCAGCAGTGATGCGGTTGGACAGGGGAATTCACCCCTCCACTTT,CASSDAVGQGNSPLHF